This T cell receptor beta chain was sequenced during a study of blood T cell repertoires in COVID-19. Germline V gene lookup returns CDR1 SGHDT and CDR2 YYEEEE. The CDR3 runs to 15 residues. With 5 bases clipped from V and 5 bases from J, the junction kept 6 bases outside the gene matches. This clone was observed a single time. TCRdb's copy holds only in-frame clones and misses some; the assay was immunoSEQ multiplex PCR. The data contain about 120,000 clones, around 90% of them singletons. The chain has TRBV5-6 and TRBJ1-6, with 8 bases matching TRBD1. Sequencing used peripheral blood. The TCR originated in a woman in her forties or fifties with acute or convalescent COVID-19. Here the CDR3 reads CASSAGGANNSPLHF. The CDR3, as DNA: TGTGCCAGCAGTGCAGGGGGCGCGAATAATTCACCCCTCCACTTT.